This T cell receptor (beta chain) was recovered during a study of T-cell memory formation after mild COVID-19. Study details: In these data, TCR clusters were largely donor specific.

Findings and caveats of the study: Pre-infection memory carried some responding clones, suggesting that cross-reactive memory joined. CD4+ bias marked clones expanding day 15 to 37, unlike balanced contracting clones. Most CD4+ clones that shrank were in CM and EM, while CD8+ ones turned up in EMRA.

MiXCR was run by TCRdb on the 5' RACE reads, yielding one entry per CDR3 protein. Here the sample spans a few hundred thousand distinct CDR3 sequences, more than 20% being singletons. The CDR3 extends over 17 amino acids. Germline trimming cut 8 bases from V and 6 bases from J; bases unmatched to any gene: 16. The germline V gene has CDR1 MNHEY and CDR2 SMNVEV (reference sequence). This clonotype came up a few times. What it binds is unknown. The sequence was obtained from an adult woman who had mild COVID-19 (a few samples of this study predate the infection). Cell type and time point are not known. The sequenced material came from PBMCs or a T cell subset sorted from them (not recorded which). The chain joins TRBV27 to TRBJ1-6; 7 nucleotides line up with TRBD1. The CDR3 sequence: CASAARGFQLLNSPLHF. The CDR3 nucleotides are TGTGCCAGCGCGGCCAGGGGGTTCCAACTTCTTAATTCACCCCTCCACTTT.